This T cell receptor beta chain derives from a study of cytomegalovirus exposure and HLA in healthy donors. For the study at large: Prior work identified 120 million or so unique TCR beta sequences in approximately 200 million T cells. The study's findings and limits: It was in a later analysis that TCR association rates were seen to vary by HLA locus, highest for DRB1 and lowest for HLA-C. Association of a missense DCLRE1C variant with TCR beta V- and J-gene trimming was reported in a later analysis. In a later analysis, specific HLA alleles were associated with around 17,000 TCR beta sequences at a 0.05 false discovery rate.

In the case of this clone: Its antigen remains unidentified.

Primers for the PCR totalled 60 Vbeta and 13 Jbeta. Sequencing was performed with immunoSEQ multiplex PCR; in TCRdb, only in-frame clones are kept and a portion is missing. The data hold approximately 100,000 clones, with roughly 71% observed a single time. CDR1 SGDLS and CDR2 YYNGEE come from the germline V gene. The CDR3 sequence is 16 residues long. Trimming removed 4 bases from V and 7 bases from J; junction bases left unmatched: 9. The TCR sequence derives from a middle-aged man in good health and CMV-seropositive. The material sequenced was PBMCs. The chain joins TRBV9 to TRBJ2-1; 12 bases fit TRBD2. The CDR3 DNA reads TGTGCCAGCAGCACCCGACTAGCGGGAGAGTCAAATGAGCAGTTCTTC. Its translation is CASSTRLAGESNEQFF.